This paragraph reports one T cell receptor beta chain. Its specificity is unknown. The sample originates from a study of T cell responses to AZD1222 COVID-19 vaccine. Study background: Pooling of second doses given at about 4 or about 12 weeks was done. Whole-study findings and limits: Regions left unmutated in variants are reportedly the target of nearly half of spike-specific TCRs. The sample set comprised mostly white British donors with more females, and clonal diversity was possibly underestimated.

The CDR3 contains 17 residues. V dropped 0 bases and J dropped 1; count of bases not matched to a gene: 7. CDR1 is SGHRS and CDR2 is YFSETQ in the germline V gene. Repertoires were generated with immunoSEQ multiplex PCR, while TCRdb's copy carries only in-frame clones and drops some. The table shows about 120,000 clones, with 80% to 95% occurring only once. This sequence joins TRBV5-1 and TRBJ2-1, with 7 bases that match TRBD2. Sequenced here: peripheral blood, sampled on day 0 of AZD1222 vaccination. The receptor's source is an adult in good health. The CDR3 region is CASSLGGTGRSYNEQFF. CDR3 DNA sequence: TGCGCCAGCAGCTTGGGAGGAACCGGGAGGTCCTACAATGAGCAGTTCTTC.